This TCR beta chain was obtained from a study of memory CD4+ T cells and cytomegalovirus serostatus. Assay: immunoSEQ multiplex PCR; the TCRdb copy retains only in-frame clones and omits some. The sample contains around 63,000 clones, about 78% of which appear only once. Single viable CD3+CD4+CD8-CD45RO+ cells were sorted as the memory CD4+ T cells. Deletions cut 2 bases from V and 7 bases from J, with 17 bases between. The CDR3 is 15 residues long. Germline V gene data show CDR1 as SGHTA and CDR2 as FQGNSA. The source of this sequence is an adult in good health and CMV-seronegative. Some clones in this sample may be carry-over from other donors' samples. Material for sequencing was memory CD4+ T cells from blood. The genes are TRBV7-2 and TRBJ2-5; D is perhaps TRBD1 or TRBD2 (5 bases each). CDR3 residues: CASSLRVLTGGTQYF. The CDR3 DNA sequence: TGTGCCAGCAGCTTAAGGGTGCTTACTGGGGGGACCCAGTACTTC.